A selection of T cell receptor beta chains follows, all from one sample in a study of Ad26.COV2.S vaccination and SARS-CoV-2 variants. Profiling relied on immunoSEQ multiplex PCR, and the TCRdb table lists in-frame clones only, not all of them. The sample has over 90,000 clones, around 80% seen once. The specimen was peripheral blood, collected after recovery from COVID-19. These receptor sequences come from a human donor who had recovered from COVID-19. CDR3s include the opening cysteine and the closing phenylalanine or tryptophan. Each record gives: J gene, D gene, V gene, clone size, CDR3 protein, CDR3 DNA. A D gene is named only where the DNA matches it firmly. Size is stated for part of the rows, as once, few or many counts, or as a class when the clone is expanded.

>TRBJ1-5|-|TRBV9|few
CASSGGMNQPQHF
TGTGCCAGCAGCGGCGGGATGAATCAGCCCCAGCATTTT
>TRBJ2-2|TRBD2|TRBV2|-
CATTSGGLGIGELFF
TGTGCCACCACTAGCGGGGGTTTGGGAATCGGGGAGCTGTTTTTT
>TRBJ2-7|TRBD1|TRBV10-3|once
CAILRDRGIGNLYEQYF
TGTGCCATCCTCCGGGACAGGGGTATTGGTAACCTCTACGAGCAGTACTTC
>TRBJ2-7|-|TRBV27|-
CASSVASGTLSYEQYF
TGTGCCAGCAGTGTAGCCTCCGGGACTCTCTCCTACGAGCAGTACTTC
>TRBJ2-5|-|TRBV29-1|-
CSVSLGGGAGTQYF
TGCAGCGTCTCACTTGGGGGTGGGGCAGGGACCCAGTACTTC
>TRBJ2-5|TRBD1|TRBV11-2|-
CASSFDRGLKGTQYF
TGTGCCAGCAGCTTCGACAGGGGTCTTAAGGGGACCCAGTACTTC
>TRBJ2-3|TRBD1|TRBV3-1/TRBV3-2|-
CASSLDIGTGADTQYF
TGTGCCAGCAGCCTAGATATCGGGACAGGGGCCGATACGCAGTATTTT
>TRBJ2-3|-|TRBV7-2|-
CASRIGATDTQYF
TGTGCCAGCAGAATAGGGGCCACAGATACGCAGTATTTT
>TRBJ1-2|TRBD1|TRBV5-1|few
CASSLATGVNYGYTF
TGCGCCAGCAGCTTGGCGACAGGGGTCAACTATGGCTACACCTTC
>TRBJ2-1|-|TRBV6-5|-
CASNQGGPYNEQFF
TGTGCCAGCAATCAGGGGGGGCCTTACAATGAGCAGTTCTTC
>TRBJ1-2|-|TRBV5-1|-
CASSTDLGAHGYTF
TGCGCCAGCAGCACCGATCTGGGGGCCCATGGCTACACCTTC
>TRBJ2-1|-|TRBV28|-
CASSLARDNEQFF
TGTGCCAGCAGTTTGGCCAGGGACAATGAGCAGTTCTTC
>TRBJ2-1|TRBD2|TRBV2|-
CASRTGTSGGREQFF
TGTGCCAGCAGGACCGGGACTAGCGGGGGCAGGGAGCAGTTCTTC
>TRBJ1-2|TRBD1|TRBV30|-
CTWSDRATNYGYTF
TGTACCTGGAGTGACAGGGCCACTAACTATGGCTACACCTTC
>TRBJ2-2|TRBD2|TRBV5-1|once
CASSLVAGGNTGELFF
TGCGCCAGCAGCTTGGTTGCGGGGGGGAACACCGGGGAGCTGTTTTTT